This passage covers 32 T cell receptor beta chains from one sample sequenced in a study of preoperative IRX-2 immunotherapy in early breast cancer. Clones were sequenced by immunoSEQ multiplex PCR, and TCRdb holds only the in-frame ones, with some missing. The table includes 25,000 to 30,000 clones, 82% detected once. The treatment was: preoperative locoregional IRX-2 cytokine immunotherapy. This specimen was acquired from a patient treated with IRX-2 immunotherapy. These receptors were taken from a human donor with breast cancer.

V usage is TRBV11-3 and J usage is TRBJ1-4; D uncertain. The V gene lost 3 bases and the J gene lost 7 bases, with 12 bases spanning the gap. CDR3 length: 14 amino acids. Germline V gene data show CDR1 as SGHNT and CDR2 as YENEEA. Here the CDR3 reads CASSLTGEGEKLFF. The CDR3 bases are TGTGCCAGCAGCTTGACCGGGGAGGGTGAAAAACTGTTTTTT. Combining the CDR3 with reference TRBV11-3 and TRBJ1-4 gives the whole variable domain EAGVVQSPRYKIIEKKQPVAFWCNPISGHNTLYWYLQNLGQGPELLIRYENEEAVDDSQLPKDRFSAERLKGVDSTLKIQPAELGDSAVYLCASSLTGEGEKLFFGSGTQLSVL.

The chain employs TRBV18 and TRBJ1-2; no reliable D call. The CDR3 totals 13 residues. The germline V gene has CDR1 KGHSH and CDR2 LQKENI. Trimming removed 3 bases at V and 5 bases at J, with 10 bases between. In nucleotides, the CDR3 is TGTGCCAGCTCACCTGAGGCATCTTATGGCTACACCTTC. It codes for CASSPEASYGYTF. The variable domain in full, completed from reference TRBV18 and TRBJ1-2, reads NAGVMQNPRHLVRRRGQEARLRCSPMKGHSHVYWYRQLPEEGLKFMVYLQKENIIDESGMPKERFSAEFPKEGPSILRIQQVVRGDSAAYFCASSPEASYGYTFGSGTRLTVV.

The chain combines TRBV18 with TRBJ1-1, with 8 bases that match TRBD1. Germline CDR1 reads KGHSH; CDR2 reads LQKENI. V was pared by 6 bases and J by 6 bases, with 3 bases of the junction left unmatched. CDR3 size: 12 residues. The DNA of the CDR3 is TGTGCCAGCTCGTTGACAGGGGCTGAAGCTTTCTTT. Translation: CASSLTGAEAFF.

This chain links TRBV7-1 with TRBJ1-1; 7 bases fit TRBD1. TRBV7-1 is filed as an ORF, its function uncertain. This CDR3 contains 13 residues. V lost 4 bases and J lost 6; bases outside the gene matches: 5. CDR3 DNA sequence: TGTGCCAGCAGCTTAATGACAGGGTCTGAAGCTTTCTTT. Its protein product is CASSLMTGSEAFF.

For the CDR3, the DNA is TGTGCTAGTGCTCAAAGGAGGGGCGATAAAGTAGGGGGTGAAAAACTGTTTTTT. Protein product: CASAQRRGDKVGGEKLFF. The chain uses TRBV12-5 and TRBJ1-4, with D possibly TRBD1 on 6 matching bases. The V and J ends lost 7 bases and 7 bases respectively, with 28 bases between them. The germline CDR1 and CDR2 sequences are LGHNT and FRNRAP. The CDR3 length is 18 residues.

The genes are TRBV6-8 and TRBJ1-4; 9 bases line up with TRBD1. This CDR3 is built from 17 residues. CDR1 is MNHGY and CDR2 is SAAAGT in the germline V gene. Trimming took 2 bases from V and 5 from J; bases not matched to a gene: 9. CDR3 sequence (DNA): TGTGCCAGCAGTTACAACCCGGGACAGGGCGGCAATGAAAAACTGTTTTTT. Encoded protein: CASSYNPGQGGNEKLFF.

This clone was detected a few times. V gene TRBV11-3 combines with J gene TRBJ2-1; 10 bases match TRBD2. V trimming: 5 bases; J trimming: 4 bases; junction bases outside the gene matches: 8. Germline assignment: CDR1 SGHNT and CDR2 YENEEA. This CDR3 region has 16 residues. The CDR3 bases are TGTGCCAGCAGCACCGGGCTAGCGGGGGCGTACAATGAGCAGTTCTTC. This codes for CASSTGLAGAYNEQFF.

In DNA form, the CDR3 reads TGTGCCAGCAGCTGGAGAGAGGCGGCTAATGAAAAACTGTTTTTT. Residues: CASSWREAANEKLFF. This chain joins TRBV11-3 and TRBJ1-4; D is unclear. The CDR3 sequence is 15 residues long. Germline CDR1 is SGHNT and CDR2 is YENEEA. V was shortened by 4 bases and J by 3 bases, with 12 bases between the two germline ends.

This clone has just one count. The J gene is TRBJ2-2, the V gene TRBV10-3; the D gene is possibly TRBD1 (6 bases). The germline gives CDR1 ENHRY, CDR2 SYGVKD. Trimming took off 2 bases at V and 7 bases at J, with 17 bases between the two ends. This CDR3 comprises 16 residues. CDR3 in amino acids: CAISEIPGARGGELFF. The DNA of the CDR3 is TGTGCCATCAGTGAGATACCAGGGGCTCGGGGCGGGGAGCTGTTTTTT.

The genes are TRBV6-8 and TRBJ1-2; D remains unclear. CDR1 is MNHGY and CDR2 is SAAAGT in the germline V gene. The V end lost 6 bases, the J end lost 0 bases, and 11 bases lay between the germline ends. The CDR3 is 14 residues long. The CDR3 sequence is CASRPVETNYGYTF. CDR3 DNA sequence: TGTGCCAGCAGACCGGTGGAGACTAACTATGGCTACACCTTC.

This clone has more than one count but fewer than ten. The chain recombines TRBV11-3 with TRBJ1-4; 9 bases line up with TRBD1. CDR1 SGHNT and CDR2 YENEEA come from the germline V gene. The CDR3 has 19 amino acids. The junction had 17 bases not matched to a gene; V was cut back by 5 bases and J by 4 bases. The CDR3 nucleotides read TGTGCCAGCAGCCTACGCGGGACAGGGAAGATAGGCTTTAATGAAAAACTGTTTTTT. Its translation: CASSLRGTGKIGFNEKLFF.

This rearrangement joins TRBV10-2 to TRBJ1-2, with D perhaps TRBD1 (5 bases). The CDR3 contains 13 residues. Germline lookup yields CDR1 WSHSY and CDR2 SAAADI. The V and J ends lost 4 bases and 4 bases respectively, with 10 bases between them. The CDR3 sequence is CASSVRGSYGYTF. In DNA, the CDR3 is TGCGCCAGCAGTGTTAGGGGTAGCTATGGCTACACCTTC.

The chain couples TRBV11-3 to TRBJ2-5; D not certain. The CDR3 has 14 residues. Germline V gives CDR1 SGHNT, CDR2 YENEEA. V was shortened by 3 bases and J by 3 bases, with 11 bases between the two germline ends. The CDR3 nucleotides read TGTGCCAGCAGCTTGGTGGGCGCGGAAGAGACCCAGTACTTC. It translates to CASSLVGAEETQYF.

This clone came up a few times. The rearrangement uses TRBV6-1 and TRBJ1-5, with a weak D call TRBD1 (6 bases). The V and J ends lost 1 base and 2 bases respectively, with 6 bases between them. The CDR3 contains 14 residues. Germline values: CDR1 MNHNS, CDR2 SASEGT. The DNA for the CDR3 is TGTGCCAGCAGTGAAGGGACAGGCAATCAGCCCCAGCATTTT. Encoded protein: CASSEGTGNQPQHF.

V and J are TRBV6-8 and TRBJ2-7, with D perhaps TRBD1 (6 bases). The length of the CDR3 is 14 residues. Germline CDR1 MNHGY, CDR2 SAAAGT. The germline V and J ends were trimmed by 8 bases and 1 base, with 15 bases remaining between them. The CDR3 bases are TGTGCCAGCCTACCAGGGGATGGATCCTACGAGCAGTACTTC. Translation gives CASLPGDGSYEQYF.

V usage is TRBV15 and J usage is TRBJ1-4; 7 bases map to TRBD1. Germline V gene lookup returns CDR1 LNHNV and CDR2 YYDKDF (reference sequence). The CDR3 length is 16 residues. With 1 base clipped from V and 0 bases from J, the junction kept 2 bases outside the gene matches. The CDR3 loop reads CATSRAQGATNEKLFF. For the CDR3, the DNA is TGTGCCACCAGCAGAGCTCAGGGGGCAACTAATGAAAAACTGTTTTTT.

This clone was found once. The chain joins TRBV4-1 to TRBJ2-7; 10 bases map to TRBD2. With 2 bases clipped from V and 3 bases from J, the junction kept 7 bases outside the gene matches. There are 16 residues in the CDR3. Germline CDR1 MGHRA, CDR2 YSYEKL. The CDR3 loop is CASSQPLAGGRYEQYF. The CDR3 DNA reads TGCGCCAGCAGCCAACCCTTAGCGGGAGGACGCTACGAGCAGTACTTC.

The genes are TRBV6-8 and TRBJ1-5; D is undetermined. CDR3 size: 15 residues. The germline V gene has CDR1 MNHGY and CDR2 SAAAGT. Trimming removed 5 bases from V and 2 bases from J, with 13 bases in between. CDR3 bases: TGTGCCAGCAGTGAGGTGCGGCAGGGCAATCAGCCCCAGCATTTT. It translates to CASSEVRQGNQPQHF.

V usage is TRBV30 and J usage is TRBJ2-7, with D unclear. The germline V and J ends were trimmed by 0 bases and 3 bases, with 12 bases remaining between them. This CDR3 is 14 amino acids long. Germline V CDR1 and CDR2: GTSNPN, SVGIG (reference sequence). The CDR3 here is CAWSVVSRNYEQYF. The CDR3 bases are TGTGCCTGGAGTGTAGTGTCGAGAAACTACGAGCAGTACTTC.

The gene calls are TRBV23-1 and TRBJ2-3; 7 positions match TRBD2. TRBV23-1 is marked as an open reading frame, function uncertain. The CDR3 loop spans 15 amino acids. V shed 0 bases, J shed 5 bases, and the junction held 5 bases outside the gene matches. For the CDR3, the DNA is TGCGCCAGCAGTCAATCAGAGGGCGGGAGAGATACGCAGTATTTT. As protein: CASSQSEGGRDTQYF.

The rearrangement links TRBV23-1 to TRBJ1-2; 8 bases fit TRBD1. TRBV23-1 is known as an ORF, though its function is uncertain. CDR3 length equals 18 residues. V dropped 0 bases and J dropped 6; count of bases not matched to a gene: 15. The CDR3 reads CASSQSGGQARAIDGYTF. CDR3 DNA sequence: TGCGCCAGCAGTCAATCAGGGGGACAGGCCCGGGCTATAGATGGCTACACCTTC.

This clone was seen once. The rearrangement uses TRBV16 and TRBJ2-7, with D tentatively TRBD1 (6 bases). The length of the CDR3 is 16 residues. V gave up 6 bases and J gave up 0 bases, with 18 bases separating them. CDR1 is KGHSY, CDR2 FQNENV, per germline. CDR3 protein: CASSLTQGMSSYEQYF. The CDR3 DNA is TGTGCCAGCAGTCTAACCCAGGGGATGAGCTCCTACGAGCAGTACTTC. The whole variable domain, filled in from reference TRBV16 and TRBJ2-7, reads GEEVAQTPKHLVRGEGQKAKLYCAPIKGHSYVFWYQQVLKNEFKFLISFQNENVFDETGMPKERFSAKCLPNSPCSLEIQATKLEDSAVYFCASSLTQGMSSYEQYFGPGTRLTVT.

The V and J genes are TRBV5-1 and TRBJ2-1; D perhaps matches TRBD1 (6 bases). The ends were cut back, 1 base at V and 2 bases at J, with 13 bases in the middle. From germline, CDR1 is SGHRS and CDR2 YFSETQ. CDR3 length: 16 amino acids. CDR3 in DNA: TGCGCCAGCAGCTTGTCCGGGCAGGGGCCCTACAATGAGCAGTTCTTC. It specifies CASSLSGQGPYNEQFF.

This sequence joins TRBV7-1 and TRBJ2-5, with D perhaps matching TRBD1 (6 bases). TRBV7-1 is recorded as an ORF, its role being uncertain. CDR3 length: 13 residues. The germline V and J ends were trimmed by 4 bases and 7 bases, with 13 bases remaining between them. The CDR3 sequence is CASSLNREGTQYF. CDR3 sequence (DNA): TGTGCCAGCAGCTTAAACAGGGAAGGGACCCAGTACTTC.

This clone was seen once. The chain uses TRBV14 and TRBJ2-5; the D is unclear. CDR1 is SGHDN, CDR2 FVKESK, per germline. This CDR3 region has 13 residues. Trimming cost V 4 bases and J 7 bases, with 13 bases left between them. The CDR3 DNA is TGTGCCAGCAGCCCGTCTGTTAGAGGGACCCAGTACTTC. This gives the protein CASSPSVRGTQYF.

The rearrangement uses TRBV6-8 and TRBJ1-2, with 7 bases aligning to TRBD1. The CDR3 extends over 15 amino acids. The J segment lost 2 bases and the V segment lost 6 bases, leaving 9 bases of the junction unmatched. In germline, CDR1 is MNHGY, CDR2 SAAAGT. Here the CDR3 DNA reads TGTGCCAGCAGCCGAGGACAGGCGGAGAACTATGGCTACACCTTC. This encodes CASSRGQAENYGYTF.

This clone has more than one count but fewer than ten. The rearrangement joins TRBV11-3 to TRBJ1-4, with D possibly TRBD1 on 6 matching bases. V lost 3 bases to trimming and J lost 7 bases, with 12 bases between them. CDR3 length: 14 amino acids. Germline V gene lookup returns CDR1 SGHNT and CDR2 YENEEA. CDR3 nucleotide sequence: TGTGCCAGCAGCTTGGTTAAGGGGGGTGAAAAACTGTTTTTT. Amino acids: CASSLVKGGEKLFF. The whole variable domain, remainder taken from reference TRBV11-3 and TRBJ1-4, is EAGVVQSPRYKIIEKKQPVAFWCNPISGHNTLYWYLQNLGQGPELLIRYENEEAVDDSQLPKDRFSAERLKGVDSTLKIQPAELGDSAVYLCASSLVKGGEKLFFGSGTQLSVL.

This clone was seen only a few times. The chain combines TRBV11-3 with TRBJ1-5; perhaps TRBD1 as D (5 bases). This CDR3 is built from 14 residues. Germline V lookup: CDR1 SGHNT, CDR2 YENEEA. V was shortened by 8 bases and J by 4 bases, with 15 bases between the two germline ends. The CDR3 sequence is CASAFRGTNQPQHF. In nucleotides, the CDR3 is TGTGCCAGCGCTTTCCGTGGGACTAATCAGCCCCAGCATTTT.

The genes are TRBV19 and TRBJ1-5; weak D call: TRBD1 (5 bases). There are 16 residues in the CDR3. Germline CDR1 reads LNHDA; CDR2 reads SQIVND (reference sequence). V dropped 8 bases and J dropped 5 bases, with 22 bases sitting between them. The CDR3: CASADKMEISDQPQHF. CDR3 nucleotides: TGTGCCAGTGCGGACAAAATGGAGATAAGCGATCAGCCCCAGCATTTT.

This clone was observed a handful of times. Germline is not matched at one junction end, which may reflect a read error. The chain employs TRBV6-8 and TRBJ2-3; D may correspond to TRBD1 or TRBD2 (5 bases each). CDR1 and CDR2 from the germline V gene are MNHGY and SAAAGT. CDR3 size: 14 residues. The CDR3 spells CASRYSEGPDTQYF. In DNA, the CDR3 is TGTGCCAGCAGGTACTCCGAGGGGCCAGATACGCAGTATTTT.

The chain combines TRBV10-3 with TRBJ1-6, with D unclear. There are 15 residues in the CDR3. V lost 2 bases, J lost 2 bases, and 7 bases lay in between. Germline CDR1 ENHRY, CDR2 SYGVKD. CDR3 bases: TGTGCCATCAGTGAGGGGAAGGCCTATAATTCACCCCTCCACTTT. Its protein product is CAISEGKAYNSPLHF.

The chain employs TRBV12-5 and TRBJ1-2; D unclear. V was cut by 7 bases and J by 4 bases, with 16 bases left in between. This CDR3 region has 14 residues. CDR1 and CDR2 (germline): LGHNT, FRNRAP. The CDR3 region is CASEGSAPAYGYTF. CDR3 bases: TGTGCTAGTGAAGGGAGCGCGCCCGCCTATGGCTACACCTTC.